What follows are 17 T cell receptor beta chains derived from one specimen sequenced in a study of HIV-infected patients and healthy controls (TCRdb year 2014). The library was made by 5' RACE. The sequencer was an Illumina MiSeq. Through fastp at Q25 and MiXCR, TCRdb rebuilt clones from the public reads, retaining in-frame beta chains. Merged by CDR3 protein, the rows form single entries marked with the most common genes and DNA. Within this sample are about 67,000 distinct CDR3 sequences, with about 16% of them counted one time only. The top ten hold approximately 5% of the sample. The sequenced sample was CD4+ T cells from blood. Source of these receptors: a human donor in good health.

This clonotype was counted a few times. The chain recombines TRBV19 with TRBJ2-5, with D perhaps TRBD1 or TRBD2 (6 bases each). Germline V lookup: CDR1 LNHDA, CDR2 SQIVND (reference sequence). The V and J ends lost 6 bases and 4 bases respectively, with 21 bases between them. The CDR3 spans 16 residues. CDR3 in amino acids: CASRKEGTYDRETQYF. The DNA for the CDR3 is TGTGCCAGTAGAAAGGAGGGGACATATGATCGAGAGACCCAGTACTTC.

This clonotype was observed once. The chain combines TRBV10-3 with TRBJ2-3, with D possibly being TRBD2 (5 bases). The CDR3 has 16 residues. CDR1 and CDR2 from the germline V gene are ENHRY and SYGVKD. Trimming stripped 6 bases from V and 0 bases from J, with 16 bases between. The CDR3 DNA reads TGTGCCATCAGCTCGGCCCCCCGCGGGAGCACAGATACGCAGTATTTT. This gives the protein CAISSAPRGSTDTQYF.

This clonotype has just a few counts. The chain employs TRBV12-3 or TRBV12-4 and TRBJ2-6; perhaps D is TRBD1 or TRBD2 (5 bases each). V lost 4 bases to trimming and J lost 0 bases, with 7 bases between them. The CDR3 is 15 amino acids. The CDR3 nucleotides read TGTGCCAGCAGTTCCGGGGCCTCTGGGGCCAACGTCCTGACTTTC. Its translation: CASSSGASGANVLTF.

The rearrangement joins TRBV28 to TRBJ2-1; 8 bases match TRBD1. V was clipped by 0 bases and J by 5 bases; unmatched bases: 0. The CDR3 spans 14 residues. Germline V CDR1 and CDR2: MDHEN, SYDVKM. The CDR3 bases are TGTGCCAGCAGTTTATGGACAGGGGACAATGAGCAGTTCTTC. It translates to CASSLWTGDNEQFF.

This chain joins TRBV2 and TRBJ2-2; D uncertain. Germline CDR1 reads SNHLY; CDR2 reads FYNNEI. V was cut by 3 bases and J by 4 bases, with 15 bases left in between. The length of the CDR3 is 16 residues. CDR3 DNA: TGTGCCAGCAGTGACGGCCCCCATGGCCCCACCGGGGAGCTGTTTTTT. This translates into CASSDGPHGPTGELFF.

The chain is built from TRBV2 and TRBJ2-2, with unresolved D. This CDR3 region has 14 residues. CDR1 and CDR2 (germline): SNHLY, FYNNEI. The V end was cut by 6 bases, the J end by 7 bases, with 15 bases between. The CDR3 here is CASSSDKLGGELFF. CDR3 in DNA: TGTGCCAGCAGCTCCGACAAATTAGGCGGGGAGCTGTTTTTT.

The V and J genes are TRBV27 and TRBJ1-6; D call uncertain. V lost 4 bases to trimming and J lost 7 bases, with 11 bases between them. The CDR3 covers 14 residues. The germline gives CDR1 MNHEY, CDR2 SMNVEV (reference sequence). The CDR3 DNA reads TGTGCCAGCAGTTACCGTGACGGGAATTCACCCCTCCACTTT. It yields the protein CASSYRDGNSPLHF.

Points on this clonotype: Its ends do not fully match the called genes, so a read error is possible. V is TRBV9 and J is TRBJ2-3; no definite D call. Germline CDR1 reads SGDLS; CDR2 reads YYNGEE. The CDR3 contains 12 residues. The CDR3 coding sequence is TGTGTCAGCAGCGTCGACTCCTTTACGCAGTATTTT. Translated, it gives CVSSVDSFTQYF.

The rearrangement links TRBV6-6 to TRBJ1-2, with TRBD1 identical over 7 bases. The CDR3 is 16 residues long. CDR1 MNHNY and CDR2 SVGAGI come from the germline V gene (reference sequence). V was clipped by 0 bases and J by 3 bases; unmatched bases: 7. In nucleotides, the CDR3 is TGTGCCAGCAGTTACTCAAGGCAGGGGGGCTACTATGGCTACACCTTC. As protein: CASSYSRQGGYYGYTF.

The chain is built from TRBV19 and TRBJ2-1; 9 positions match TRBD1. This CDR3 contains 16 residues. Germline V gene lookup returns CDR1 LNHDA and CDR2 SQIVND (reference sequence). Losses at the gene ends were 1 base for V and 7 bases for J; bases not matched to a gene: 8. CDR3 nucleotides: TGTGCCAGTAGTATAGCGCACAGGGGGCGCGATAATGAGCAGTTCTTC. Amino acid sequence: CASSIAHRGRDNEQFF. The variable domain in full, completed from reference TRBV19 and TRBJ2-1, reads DGGITQSPKYLFRKEGQNVTLSCEQNLNHDAMYWYRQDPGQGLRLIYYSQIVNDFQKGDIAEGYSVSREKKESFPLTVTSAQKNPTAFYLCASSIAHRGRDNEQFFGPGTRLTVL.

The rearrangement uses TRBV29-1 and TRBJ2-2; D uncertain. The CDR3 extends over 13 amino acids. Germline lookup yields CDR1 SQVTM and CDR2 ANQGSEA. Between the trimmed V and J ends, which lost 4 bases and 6 bases, there was a span of 12 bases. The CDR3, as DNA: TGCAGCGTTGGGCTATCTAACTCCGGGGAGCTGTTTTTT. It is translated as CSVGLSNSGELFF.

This clonotype was found a few times. The V and J genes are TRBV27 and TRBJ1-5, with D perhaps matching TRBD1 (5 bases). V lost 3 bases and J lost 3, with 9 bases in between. Per the germline V gene, CDR1 is MNHEY and CDR2 is SMNVEV (reference sequence). CDR3 size: 14 residues. The CDR3 coding sequence is TGTGCCAGCAGTTTGCAGGGACCCAATCAGCCCCAGCATTTT. Residues: CASSLQGPNQPQHF.

This clonotype was seen repeatedly, ten times or more. CDR3 loop: CASRPGQNEKLFF. As DNA, the CDR3 is TGTGCCAGCAGGCCCGGACAGAATGAAAAACTGTTTTTT. The genes are TRBV2 and TRBJ1-4; D perhaps matches TRBD1 (6 bases). Germline V gene lookup returns CDR1 SNHLY and CDR2 FYNNEI. The CDR3 length is 13 residues. The V end lost 6 bases, the J end lost 5 bases, and 10 bases lay between the germline ends. Complete variable domain (other parts from reference TRBV2 and TRBJ1-4): EPEVTQTPSHQVTQMGQEVILRCVPISNHLYFYWYRQILGQKVEFLVSFYNNEISEKSEIFDDQFSVERPDGSNFTLKIRSTKLEDSAMYFCASRPGQNEKLFFGSGTQLSVL.

The CDR3 spells CASSALDRASGANVLTF. The CDR3 nucleotides read TGTGCCAGCAGCGCACTGGACAGGGCGTCCGGGGCCAACGTCCTGACTTTC. This rearrangement joins TRBV7-2 to TRBJ2-6, with 8 positions matching TRBD1. V was pared by 5 bases and J by 4 bases, with 10 bases of the junction left unmatched. CDR3 length: 17 amino acids. The germline CDR1 and CDR2 sequences are SGHTA and FQGNSA. Filled out from reference TRBV7-2 and TRBJ2-6, the complete variable domain reads GAGVSQSPSNKVTEKGKDVELRCDPISGHTALYWYRQSLGQGLEFLIYFQGNSAPDKSGLPSDRFSAERTGGSVSTLTIQRTQQEDSAVYLCASSALDRASGANVLTFGAGSRLTVL.

This clonotype was counted a few times. The genes are TRBV20-1 and TRBJ1-3; 9 bases agree with TRBD1. Per the germline V gene, CDR1 is DFQATT and CDR2 is SNEGSKA (reference sequence). This CDR3 has 14 residues. The J segment lost 4 bases and the V segment lost 5 bases, leaving 6 bases of the junction unmatched. The CDR3 region has the DNA TGCAGTGCTTATCACAGGGGGCCGGGAAACACCATATATTTT. It specifies CSAYHRGPGNTIYF.

The V call is TRBV7-9, the J call TRBJ2-1; 7 bases are shared with TRBD2. The V segment lost 5 bases and the J segment 0 bases; nucleotides outside the gene matches: 4. In germline, CDR1 is SEHNR, CDR2 FQNEAQ (reference sequence). The CDR3 contains 15 residues. Here the CDR3 reads CASSLLAASYNEQFF. For the CDR3, the DNA is TGTGCCAGCAGCCTCCTAGCGGCCTCCTACAATGAGCAGTTCTTC.

The J gene is TRBJ2-7, the V gene TRBV7-3; D is possibly TRBD1 (7 bases). The CDR3 extends over 15 amino acids. CDR1 is SGHTA, CDR2 FQGTGA, per germline. Deletions cut 5 bases from V and 1 base from J, with 15 bases between. The CDR3 is CASSRDSGGSYEQYF. Written as DNA, the CDR3 is TGTGCCAGCAGCCGGGACAGTGGGGGGTCCTACGAGCAGTACTTC.